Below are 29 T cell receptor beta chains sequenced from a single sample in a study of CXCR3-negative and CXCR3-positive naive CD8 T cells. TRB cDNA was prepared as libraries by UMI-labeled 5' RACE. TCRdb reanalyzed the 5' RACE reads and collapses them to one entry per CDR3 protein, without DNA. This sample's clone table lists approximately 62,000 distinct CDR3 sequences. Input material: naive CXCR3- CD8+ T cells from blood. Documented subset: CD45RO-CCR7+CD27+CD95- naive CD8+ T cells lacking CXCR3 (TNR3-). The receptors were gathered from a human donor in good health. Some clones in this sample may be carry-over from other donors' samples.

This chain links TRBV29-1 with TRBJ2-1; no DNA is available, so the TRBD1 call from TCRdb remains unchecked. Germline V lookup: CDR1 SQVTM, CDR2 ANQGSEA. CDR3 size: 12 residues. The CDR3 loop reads CSVEGNGTKQFF.

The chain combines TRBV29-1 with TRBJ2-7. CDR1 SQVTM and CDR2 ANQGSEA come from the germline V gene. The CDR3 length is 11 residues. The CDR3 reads CSVETFYEQYF.

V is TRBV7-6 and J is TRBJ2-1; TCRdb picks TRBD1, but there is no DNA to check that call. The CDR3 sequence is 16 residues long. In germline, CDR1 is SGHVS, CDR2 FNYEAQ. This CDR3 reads CASSRQGLGTYNEQFF.

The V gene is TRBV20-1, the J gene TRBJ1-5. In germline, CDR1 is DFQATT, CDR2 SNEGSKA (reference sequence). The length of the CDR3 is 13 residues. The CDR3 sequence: CSARGPDREPQHF.

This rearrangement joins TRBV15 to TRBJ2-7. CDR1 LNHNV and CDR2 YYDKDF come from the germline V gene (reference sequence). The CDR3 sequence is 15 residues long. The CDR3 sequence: CATSRDPAPAYEQYF.

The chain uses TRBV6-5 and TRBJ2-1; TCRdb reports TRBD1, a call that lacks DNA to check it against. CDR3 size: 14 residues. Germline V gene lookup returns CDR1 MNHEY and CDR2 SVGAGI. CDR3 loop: CASSTGAGYNEQFF.

The CDR3 loop reads CASSQGLLYEQYF. V gene TRBV27 combines with J gene TRBJ2-7; with no DNA, the TCRdb D assignment of TRBD2 cannot be verified. The CDR3 totals 13 residues. CDR1 and CDR2 from the germline V gene are MNHEY and SMNVEV (reference sequence).

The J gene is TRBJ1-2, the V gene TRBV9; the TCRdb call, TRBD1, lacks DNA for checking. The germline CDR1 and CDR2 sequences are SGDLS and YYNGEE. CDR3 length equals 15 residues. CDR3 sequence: CASSAYPTETYGYTF.

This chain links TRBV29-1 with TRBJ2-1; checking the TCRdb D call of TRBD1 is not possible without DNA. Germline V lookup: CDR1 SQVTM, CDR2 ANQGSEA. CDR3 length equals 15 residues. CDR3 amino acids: CSTEVPGQSYNEQFF.

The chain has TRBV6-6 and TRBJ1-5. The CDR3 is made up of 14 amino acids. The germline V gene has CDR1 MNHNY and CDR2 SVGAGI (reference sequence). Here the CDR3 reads CASRVDGNNQPQHF.

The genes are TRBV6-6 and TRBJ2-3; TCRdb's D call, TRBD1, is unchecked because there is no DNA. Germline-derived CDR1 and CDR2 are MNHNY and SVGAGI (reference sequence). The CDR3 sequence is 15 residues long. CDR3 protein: CASSYARDPTDTKYF.

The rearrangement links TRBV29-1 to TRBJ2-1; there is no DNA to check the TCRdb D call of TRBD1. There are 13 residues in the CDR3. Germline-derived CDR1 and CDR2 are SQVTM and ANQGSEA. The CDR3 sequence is CSVADLGGYEQFF.

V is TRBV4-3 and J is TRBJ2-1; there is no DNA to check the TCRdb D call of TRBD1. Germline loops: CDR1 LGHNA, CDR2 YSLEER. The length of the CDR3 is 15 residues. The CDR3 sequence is CASSHDGQPYNEQFF.

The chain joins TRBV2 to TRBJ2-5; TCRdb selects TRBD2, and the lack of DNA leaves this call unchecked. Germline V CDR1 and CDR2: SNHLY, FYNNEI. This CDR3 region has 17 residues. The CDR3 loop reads CASSVPTSGGALETQYF.

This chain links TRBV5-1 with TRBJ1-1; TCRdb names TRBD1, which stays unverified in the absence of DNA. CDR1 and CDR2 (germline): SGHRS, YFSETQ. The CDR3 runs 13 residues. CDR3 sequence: CASSPPGAPEAFF. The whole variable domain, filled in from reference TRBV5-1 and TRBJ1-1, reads KAGVTQTPRYLIKTRGQQVTLSCSPISGHRSVSWYQQTPGQGLQFLFEYFSETQRNKGNFPGRFSGRQFSNSRSEMNVSTLELGDSALYLCASSPPGAPEAFFGQGTRLTVV.

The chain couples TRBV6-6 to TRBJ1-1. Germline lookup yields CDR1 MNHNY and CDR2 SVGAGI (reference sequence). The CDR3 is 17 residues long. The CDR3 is CASSYPIDDTLDTEAFF.

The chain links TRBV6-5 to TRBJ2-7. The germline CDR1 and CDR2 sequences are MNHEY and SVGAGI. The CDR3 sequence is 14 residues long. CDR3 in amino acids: CASSYETGAYEQYF.

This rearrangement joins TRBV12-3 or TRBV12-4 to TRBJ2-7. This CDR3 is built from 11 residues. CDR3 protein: CASSTNYEQYF.

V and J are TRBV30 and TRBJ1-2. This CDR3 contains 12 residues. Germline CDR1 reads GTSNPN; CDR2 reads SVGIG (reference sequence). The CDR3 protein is CAWSTGNYGYTF.

The CDR3 sequence: CASSIGLARDTQYF. The chain links TRBV5-6 to TRBJ2-3. Germline-derived CDR1 and CDR2 are SGHDT and YYEEEE. The CDR3 sequence is 14 residues long.

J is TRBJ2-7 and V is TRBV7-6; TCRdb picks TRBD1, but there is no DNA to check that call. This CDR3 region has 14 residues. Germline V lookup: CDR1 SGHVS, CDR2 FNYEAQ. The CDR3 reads CASSFGTGKDEQYF.

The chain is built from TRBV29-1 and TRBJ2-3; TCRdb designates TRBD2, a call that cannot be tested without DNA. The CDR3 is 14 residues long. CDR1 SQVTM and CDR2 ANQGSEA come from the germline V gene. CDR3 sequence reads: CSVDWVRGTDTQYF.

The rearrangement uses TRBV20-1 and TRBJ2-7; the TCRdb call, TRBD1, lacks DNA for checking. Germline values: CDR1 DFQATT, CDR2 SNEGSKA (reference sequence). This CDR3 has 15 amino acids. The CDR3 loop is CSARDLTGQSYEQYF.

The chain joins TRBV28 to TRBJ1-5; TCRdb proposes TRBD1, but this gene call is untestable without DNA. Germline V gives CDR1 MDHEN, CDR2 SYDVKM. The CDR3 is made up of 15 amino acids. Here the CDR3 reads CASSPTGWNNQPQHF.

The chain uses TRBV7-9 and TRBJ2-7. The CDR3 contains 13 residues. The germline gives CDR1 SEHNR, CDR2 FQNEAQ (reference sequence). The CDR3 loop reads CASRPDEAYEQYF.

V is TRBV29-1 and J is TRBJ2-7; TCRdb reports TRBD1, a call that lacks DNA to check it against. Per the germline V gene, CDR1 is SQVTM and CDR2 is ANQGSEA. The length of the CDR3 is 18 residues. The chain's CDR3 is CSGMGPGRPGGASYEQYF.

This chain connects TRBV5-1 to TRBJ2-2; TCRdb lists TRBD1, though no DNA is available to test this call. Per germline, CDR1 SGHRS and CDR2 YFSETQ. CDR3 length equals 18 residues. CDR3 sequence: CASSLGASDTGYTGELFF.

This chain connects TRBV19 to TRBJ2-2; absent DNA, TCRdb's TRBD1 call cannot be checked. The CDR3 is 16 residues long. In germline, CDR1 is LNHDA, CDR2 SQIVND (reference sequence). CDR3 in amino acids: CASSIGWGVNTGELFF.

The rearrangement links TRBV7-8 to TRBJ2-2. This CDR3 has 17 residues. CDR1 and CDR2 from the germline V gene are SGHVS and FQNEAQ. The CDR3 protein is CASSLFPSVGNTGELFF.